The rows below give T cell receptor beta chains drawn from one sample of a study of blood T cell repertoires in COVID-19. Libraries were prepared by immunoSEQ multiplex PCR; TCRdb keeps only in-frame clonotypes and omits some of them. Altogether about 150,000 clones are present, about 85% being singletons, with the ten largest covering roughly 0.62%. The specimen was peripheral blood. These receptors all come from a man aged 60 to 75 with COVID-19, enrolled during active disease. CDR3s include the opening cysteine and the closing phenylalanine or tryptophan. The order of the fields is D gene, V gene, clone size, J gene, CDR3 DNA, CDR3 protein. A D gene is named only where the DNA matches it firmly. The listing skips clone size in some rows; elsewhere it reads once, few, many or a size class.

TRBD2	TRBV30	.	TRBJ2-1	TGTGCCTGGGGACTAGCGGGAGGTAATGAGCAGTTCTTC	CAWGLAGGNEQFF
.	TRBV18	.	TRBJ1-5	TGTGCCAGCTCACCGGGGCATAAATATCAGCCCCAGCATTTT	CASSPGHKYQPQHF
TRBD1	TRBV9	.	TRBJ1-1	TGTGCCAGCAGCGTAGGACAGGGGGATATGAACACTGAAGCTTTCTTT	CASSVGQGDMNTEAFF
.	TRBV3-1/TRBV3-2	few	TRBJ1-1	TGTGCCAGCAGCCCTAACTTGGTCATGAGGAACACTGAAGCTTTCTTT	CASSPNLVMRNTEAFF
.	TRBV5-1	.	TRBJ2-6	TGCGCCAGCAGCTTTCAGATAAGCTCTGGGGCCAACGTCCTGACTTTC	CASSFQISSGANVLTF
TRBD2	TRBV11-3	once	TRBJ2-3	TGTGCCAGCAGCTTAGACGGCGACCCGGGAGGGGATACGCAGTATTTT	CASSLDGDPGGDTQYF
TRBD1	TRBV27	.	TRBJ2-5	TGTGCCAGCAGTTTATCCCAACAGGGGGGAGAGACCCAGTACTTC	CASSLSQQGGETQYF
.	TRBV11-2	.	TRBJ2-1	TGTGCCAGCAGCACCAACCCCGGGACAAAGAAGACCAATGAGCAGTTCTTC	CASSTNPGTKKTNEQFF
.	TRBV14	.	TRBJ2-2	TGTGCCAGCAGCCAATTTCGGGGCACCGGGGAGCTGTTTTTT	CASSQFRGTGELFF
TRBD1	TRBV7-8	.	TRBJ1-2	TGTGCCAGCAGAGAGACAGGGGTTGGCTATGGCTACACCTTC	CASRETGVGYGYTF
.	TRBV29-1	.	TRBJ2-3	TGCAGCGCGAAAACTAGGTTTCTTCCAGATACGCAGTATTTT	CSAKTRFLPDTQYF
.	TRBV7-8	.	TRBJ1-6	TGTGCCAGCGGCCGAACATATAATTCACCCCTCCACTTT	CASGRTYNSPLHF
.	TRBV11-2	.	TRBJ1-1	TGTGCCAGCAGCTTAGCTACTGAAGCTTTCTTT	CASSLATEAFF
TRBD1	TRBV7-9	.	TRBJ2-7	TGTGCCAGCACCAAAGGACAGGTCCGCGACGAGCAGTACTTC	CASTKGQVRDEQYF
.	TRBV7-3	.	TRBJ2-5	TGTGCCAGCAGCCCCGGACAACTGCAAGAGACCCAGTACTTC	CASSPGQLQETQYF
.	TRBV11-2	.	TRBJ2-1	TGTGCCAGCAGCTTAGAATCGCGGGCCTTGAATAATGAGCAGTTCTTC	CASSLESRALNNEQFF
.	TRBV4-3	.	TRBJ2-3	TGCGCCAGCAGTCCGGAGGGGGCTGGGACAGATACGCAGTATTTT	CASSPEGAGTDTQYF
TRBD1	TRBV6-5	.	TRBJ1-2	TGTGCCAGCAGTTCCCAGGGGACAGGGGTAGACTATGGCTACACCTTC	CASSSQGTGVDYGYTF
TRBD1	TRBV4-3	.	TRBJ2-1	TGCGCCAGCAGCCAAGAAACAGGGGTGACCTACAATGAGCAGTTCTTC	CASSQETGVTYNEQFF
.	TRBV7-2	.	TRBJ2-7	TGTGCCAGCAGAACCCCGGGTCCTATGCTGGAGCAGTACTTC	CASRTPGPMLEQYF
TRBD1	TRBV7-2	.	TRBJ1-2	TGTGCCAGCAGCGGGGACAGCCTCTATGGCTACACCTTC	CASSGDSLYGYTF
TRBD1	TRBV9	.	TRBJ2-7	TGTGCCAGCAGCCCCCTCCCTCAGGGGGTTTACGAGCAGTACTTC	CASSPLPQGVYEQYF
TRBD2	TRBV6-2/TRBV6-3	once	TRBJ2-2	TGTGCCAGCAGTTACTCCGGCCTAGCGGGAGGAGTTGGGGAGCTGTTTTTT	CASSYSGLAGGVGELFF
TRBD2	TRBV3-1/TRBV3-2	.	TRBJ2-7	TGTGCCAGCAGCCACTTAGCGGGAGGGCTATACGAGCAGTACTTC	CASSHLAGGLYEQYF
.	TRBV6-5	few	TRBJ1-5	TGTGCCAGCAGTTACTCGGGGGCAAGCAATCAGCCCCAGCATTTT	CASSYSGASNQPQHF
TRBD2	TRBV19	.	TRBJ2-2	TGTGCCAGTAGTCGGACTAGCGGGAGTAAGATGGGCACCGGGGAGCTGTTTTTT	CASSRTSGSKMGTGELFF
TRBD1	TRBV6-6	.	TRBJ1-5	TGTGCCAGCAGCCGAGACAGGGATCAGCCCCAGCATTTT	CASSRDRDQPQHF
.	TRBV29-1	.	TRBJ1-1	TGCAGCGCCGCCCCAGGGCGTGAGAACACTGAAGCTTTCTTT	CSAAPGRENTEAFF
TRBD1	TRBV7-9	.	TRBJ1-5	TGTGCCAGCAGCTTAACAGGGGGAAATCAGCCCCAGCATTTT	CASSLTGGNQPQHF
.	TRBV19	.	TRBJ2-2	TGTGCCAGTAGTATATTCGAGGATTCCGGGGAGCTGTTTTTT	CASSIFEDSGELFF
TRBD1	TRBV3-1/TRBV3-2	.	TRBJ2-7	TGTGCCAGCAGCCTGAGACAGGGGTTTGGCGACGAGCAGTACTTC	CASSLRQGFGDEQYF
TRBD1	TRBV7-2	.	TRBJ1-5	TGTGCCAGCAGCGGCCGGACAGGGAGCAATCAGCCCCAGCATTTT	CASSGRTGSNQPQHF
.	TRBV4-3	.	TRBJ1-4	TGCGCCAGCAGCCAAGAAAGCAGGTTCCTAATGGGTGAAAAACTGTTTTTT	CASSQESRFLMGEKLFF
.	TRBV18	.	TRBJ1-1	TGTGCCAGCTTGGAGTCGAGGAACACTGAAGCTTTCTTT	CASLESRNTEAFF
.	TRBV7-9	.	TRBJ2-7	TGTGCCAGCAGTACCGGACAGATCGGGGCCTACGAGCAGTACTTC	CASSTGQIGAYEQYF
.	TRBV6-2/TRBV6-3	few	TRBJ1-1	TGTGCCAGCAGCAAATTTTTGGGGGGGGCTGAAGCTTTCTTT	CASSKFLGGAEAFF
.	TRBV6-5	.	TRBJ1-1	TGTGCCAGCAGTTATCGAGGGCGAGATACTGAAGCTTTCTTT	CASSYRGRDTEAFF
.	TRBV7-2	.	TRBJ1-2	TGTGCCAGCAGCTTAAGACAGCTACCCCATTCTAACTATGGCTACACCTTC	CASSLRQLPHSNYGYTF
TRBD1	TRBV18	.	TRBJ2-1	TGTGCCAGCTCACCGGGACAGGGGGCGTGGGAGCAGTTCTTC	CASSPGQGAWEQFF
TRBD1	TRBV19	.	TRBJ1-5	TGTGCCAGTAGTATCGGGGCAGGGGGGCAGAATCAGCCCCAGCATTTT	CASSIGAGGQNQPQHF
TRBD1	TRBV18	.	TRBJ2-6	TGTGCCAGCTCACCACTGGACAGGGTCGCCTCTGGGGCCAACGTCCTGACTTTC	CASSPLDRVASGANVLTF